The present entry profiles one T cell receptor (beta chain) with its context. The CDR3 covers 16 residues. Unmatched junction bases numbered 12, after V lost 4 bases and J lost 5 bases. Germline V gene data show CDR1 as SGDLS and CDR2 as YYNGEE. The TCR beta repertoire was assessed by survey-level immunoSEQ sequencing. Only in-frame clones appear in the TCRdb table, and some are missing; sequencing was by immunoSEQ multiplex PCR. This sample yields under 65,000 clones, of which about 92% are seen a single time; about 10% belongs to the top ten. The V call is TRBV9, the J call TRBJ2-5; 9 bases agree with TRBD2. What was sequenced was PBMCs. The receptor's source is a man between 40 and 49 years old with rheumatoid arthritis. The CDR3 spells CASSTQGLAWGETQYF. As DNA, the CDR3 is TGTGCCAGCAGCACCCAGGGACTAGCTTGGGGGGAGACCCAGTACTTC.